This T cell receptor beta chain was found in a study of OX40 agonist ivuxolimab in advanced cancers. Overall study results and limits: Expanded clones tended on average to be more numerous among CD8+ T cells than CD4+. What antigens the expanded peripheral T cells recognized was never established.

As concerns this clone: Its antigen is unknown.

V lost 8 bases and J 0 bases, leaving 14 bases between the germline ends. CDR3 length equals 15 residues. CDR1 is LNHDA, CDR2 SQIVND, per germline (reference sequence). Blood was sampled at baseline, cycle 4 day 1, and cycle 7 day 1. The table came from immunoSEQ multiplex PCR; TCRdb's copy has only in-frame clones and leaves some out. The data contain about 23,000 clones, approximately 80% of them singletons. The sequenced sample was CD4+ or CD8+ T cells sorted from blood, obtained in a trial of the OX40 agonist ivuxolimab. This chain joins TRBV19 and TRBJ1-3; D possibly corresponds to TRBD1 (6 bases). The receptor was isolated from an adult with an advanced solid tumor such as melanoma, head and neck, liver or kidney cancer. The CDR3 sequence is CASGQNRISGNTIYF. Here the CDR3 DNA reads TGTGCCAGTGGACAGAACCGAATCTCTGGAAACACCATATATTTT.